This TCR beta chain appears in the sequencing data of a study of T-cell reconstitution after alpha-beta-depleted transplantation in children. For TCRbeta, the library was prepared with unique molecular identifiers. Each CDR3 protein gets one entry after TCRdb re-called the PCR reads with MiXCR. This repertoire shows approximately 400,000 distinct CDR3 sequences, 11% found once; its top ten account for nearly 5.5%. This CDR3 region has 12 residues. Germline lookup yields CDR1 SSHAT and CDR2 FNYEAQ (reference sequence). This clonotype came up many times. At one end the junction does not follow the germline gene, possibly because of a read error.

The sequence was obtained from a human donor who donated a stem cell graft to a child with acute myeloid leukemia. The starting material was PBMCs from the stem cell graft donor, obtained from the stem cell graft. The chain carries TRBV7-7 and TRBJ2-2, with TRBD1 matching 8 bases. The CDR3 loop is CASSDRGGELFF. The CDR3 DNA reads TGTGCTAGCAGCGACAGGGGCGGGGAGCTGTTTTTT.